This T cell receptor (beta chain) was captured in a study of blood T cell repertoires in COVID-19. Repertoires were generated with immunoSEQ multiplex PCR, while TCRdb's copy carries only in-frame clones and drops some. The sample shows approximately 65,000 clones, roughly 81% of them seen only once. This CDR3 region has 15 residues. Germline V gene data show CDR1 as LGHNT and CDR2 as FRNRAP. V lost 5 bases to trimming and J lost 5 bases, with 18 bases between them. The source of this sequence is a man at least 80 years old with acute or convalescent COVID-19. The V and J genes are TRBV12-5 and TRBJ2-5; a weak D match, TRBD2 (5 bases). The source material was peripheral blood. The CDR3 DNA sequence: TGTGCTAGTGGTACCGGGATCCCTGGTCTGGAGACCCAGTACTTC. Protein product: CASGTGIPGLETQYF.